The 29 T cell receptor beta chains below come from one sample, sequenced in a study of early T cells in non-severe SARS-CoV-2 infection. TCRdb reanalysed the 5' RACE reads using MiXCR and keeps one entry per CDR3 protein. The sample has roughly 40,000 distinct CDR3 sequences; roughly 4% are singletons. Sequenced: whole blood. These TCRs come from an adult who was a healthcare worker with PCR-confirmed SARS-CoV-2 infection or an uninfected control (not recorded which).

This clonotype was counted many times. The gene calls are TRBV11-2 and TRBJ2-7; D may correspond to TRBD1 or TRBD2 (5 bases each). This CDR3 is built from 12 residues. V was shortened by 5 bases and J by 7 bases, with 12 bases between the two germline ends. Germline assignment: CDR1 SGHAT and CDR2 FQNNGV. The CDR3 nucleotides read TGTGCCAGCAGCGGGGACCTGCAGGAGCAGTACTTC. Encoded protein: CASSGDLQEQYF.

This clonotype has at least ten counts. The chain carries TRBV6-4 and TRBJ2-1, with 8 bases matching TRBD2. The V gene's germline CDR1 is MRHNA and CDR2 SNTAGT. The CDR3 is 16 amino acids. V lost 0 bases, J lost 6 bases, and 7 bases stayed unmatched. CDR3 amino acids: CASSDSPAGVSNEQFF. CDR3 nucleotide sequence: TGTGCCAGCAGTGACTCCCCAGCGGGAGTCTCCAATGAGCAGTTCTTC.

This clonotype was detected many times. The genes are TRBV19 and TRBJ2-2; 14 bases agree with TRBD2. Trimming took 5 bases from V and 5 from J; bases not matched to a gene: 10. CDR1 is LNHDA, CDR2 SQIVND, per germline (reference sequence). There are 18 residues in the CDR3. The CDR3 here is CASSAYGLAGGRTGELFF. As DNA, the CDR3 is TGTGCCAGTAGTGCCTACGGACTAGCGGGAGGAAGGACCGGGGAGCTGTTTTTT.

This clonotype was detected once. This clone may be a read error of a much larger clone one base away. V gene TRBV5-4 combines with J gene TRBJ2-1, with 11 bases lining up with TRBD2. The CDR3 has 16 amino acids. Germline assignment: CDR1 SGHNT and CDR2 YYREEE (reference sequence). The chain's CDR3 is CASSPSLAGVSNGQFF. DNA for the CDR3: TGTGCCAGCAGCCCTTCACTAGCGGGAGTGAGCAATGGGCAGTTCTTC.

Many counts were recorded for this clonotype. The chain recombines TRBV18 with TRBJ2-6; perhaps D is TRBD1 or TRBD2 (5 bases each). V lost 5 bases to trimming and J lost 0 bases, with 23 bases between them. The germline V gene has CDR1 KGHSH and CDR2 LQKENI. CDR3 size: 20 residues. The CDR3 DNA reads TGTGCCAGCTCATCGCTCCGCCTTGGGGGAAAGAGCTCTGGGGCCAACGTCCTGACTTTC. Translated, it gives CASSSLRLGGKSSGANVLTF.

The rearrangement links TRBV14 to TRBJ1-1; D unresolved. The V end was cut by 3 bases, the J end by 2 bases, with 13 bases between. CDR1 and CDR2 (germline): SGHDN, FVKESK. The CDR3 has 15 amino acids. The CDR3 DNA sequence: TGTGCCAGCAGCCATCCTGGTCCAGCCAACACTGAAGCTTTCTTT. It yields the protein CASSHPGPANTEAFF.

This clonotype was seen repeatedly, ten times or more. The rearrangement joins TRBV5-5 to TRBJ2-5, with D possibly TRBD1 on 7 matching bases. Trimming removed 2 bases at V and 5 bases at J, with 16 bases between. The germline CDR1 and CDR2 sequences are SGHKS and YYEKEE (reference sequence). The CDR3 spans 15 residues. The CDR3 DNA follows: TGTGCCAGCAGCTTCTCCCAGGGGGGAAGGGAGACCCAGTACTTC. Translating gives CASSFSQGGRETQYF. The full variable domain, completed using reference TRBV5-5 and TRBJ2-5, is DAGVTQSPTHLIKTRGQQVTLRCSPISGHKSVSWYQQVLGQGPQFIFQYYEKEERGRGNFPDRFSARQFPNYSSELNVNALLLGDSALYLCASSFSQGGRETQYFGPGTRLLVL.

Only a few counts were recorded for this clonotype. A read error is likely, as this CDR3 ends without the conserved phenylalanine or tryptophan. This chain connects TRBV18 to TRBJ2-5; 10 bases map to TRBD1. The CDR3 covers 14 residues. V gave up 3 bases and J gave up 5 bases; unmatched junction bases: 3. Germline V gene data show CDR1 as KGHSH and CDR2 as LQKENI. DNA of the CDR3: TGTGCCAGCTCACCGACAGGGGGCACTGAGACCCAGTACCTC. Residues: CASSPTGGTETQYL.

This clonotype was seen repeatedly, ten times or more. V is TRBV11-3 and J is TRBJ2-5; perhaps D is TRBD1 or TRBD2 (5 bases each). The CDR3 has 14 amino acids. Deletions cut 5 bases from V and 7 bases from J, with 17 bases between. The germline gives CDR1 SGHNT, CDR2 YENEEA. The chain's CDR3 is CASSRGRPNRTQYF. The CDR3 DNA follows: TGTGCCAGCAGCCGGGGACGGCCAAATCGGACCCAGTACTTC. Full variable domain (rest looked up from reference TRBV11-3 and TRBJ2-5): EAGVVQSPRYKIIEKKQPVAFWCNPISGHNTLYWYLQNLGQGPELLIRYENEEAVDDSQLPKDRFSAERLKGVDSTLKIQPAELGDSAVYLCASSRGRPNRTQYFGPGTRLLVL.

This clonotype came up many times. This chain's CDR3 is CSAREAGNTGELFF. In nucleotides, the CDR3 is TGCAGTGCTAGAGAGGCGGGGAACACCGGGGAGCTGTTTTTT. This rearrangement joins TRBV20-1 to TRBJ2-2; a weak D match, TRBD2 (5 bases). The germline V and J ends were trimmed by 0 bases and 1 base, with 6 bases remaining between them. The CDR3 runs to 14 residues. In germline, CDR1 is DFQATT, CDR2 SNEGSKA (reference sequence).

A few counts support this clonotype. The gene calls are TRBV7-9 and TRBJ2-1; 11 nucleotides agree with TRBD2. Germline-derived CDR1 and CDR2 are SEHNR and FQNEAQ (reference sequence). The CDR3 totals 16 residues. J lost 3 bases, V lost 6 bases, and 7 bases had no gene match. CDR3 DNA: TGTGCCAGCAGTCCGCTAGCGGGAGGTGACTACAATGAGCAGTTCTTC. Translated: CASSPLAGGDYNEQFF.

The table lists this clonotype with many counts. The CDR3 bases are TGTGCCAGCGCCACTGGGACTACTCACACAGATACGCAGTATTTT. Amino acids: CASATGTTHTDTQYF. The rearrangement links TRBV7-3 to TRBJ2-3; 7 bases agree with TRBD2. V lost 8 bases and J lost 2; bases outside the gene matches: 10. The germline CDR1 and CDR2 sequences are SGHTA and FQGTGA. The CDR3 contains 15 residues.

This clonotype came up many times. The chain is built from TRBV11-3 and TRBJ2-2; the D is unclear. The CDR3 is made up of 12 amino acids. The germline CDR1 and CDR2 sequences are SGHNT and YENEEA. V shed 0 bases and J shed 6 bases, with 2 bases lying between them. The CDR3 DNA is TGTGCCAGCAGCTTAGATTCCGGGGAGCTGTTTTTT. Encoded protein: CASSLDSGELFF.

At least ten counts were recorded for this clonotype. V and J are TRBV27 and TRBJ2-7; D unresolved. V gave up 8 bases and J gave up 0 bases, with 8 bases separating them. The CDR3 is 12 amino acids. Germline V gives CDR1 MNHEY, CDR2 SMNVEV (reference sequence). This CDR3 reads CASRGTSYEQYF. The CDR3 nucleotides are TGTGCCAGCCGAGGCACCTCCTACGAGCAGTACTTC.

This clonotype was seen ten or more times. V gene TRBV2 combines with J gene TRBJ2-7; no reliable D call. Germline CDR1 and CDR2: SNHLY and FYNNEI. Trimming pared 8 bases from V and 0 bases from J, leaving 8 bases between. The CDR3 length is 12 residues. CDR3 region: CASAYSSYEQYF. Here the CDR3 DNA reads TGTGCCAGCGCCTACAGCTCCTACGAGCAGTACTTC.

The chain joins TRBV5-1 to TRBJ2-7; D is uncertain. This CDR3 is built from 13 residues. Germline V gene sequence: CDR1 SGHRS, CDR2 YFSETQ. V lost 1 base, J lost 7 bases, and 12 bases lay in between. The CDR3 coding sequence is TGCGCCAGCAGCTTGAATGGTCGATATGAGCAGTACTTC. Its translation: CASSLNGRYEQYF.

In its sample, this clonotype was seen a few times. The chain carries TRBV18 and TRBJ1-2; tentatively, D is TRBD1 (5 bases). This CDR3 has 14 amino acids. The germline V and J ends were trimmed by 3 bases and 6 bases, with 14 bases remaining between them. CDR1 and CDR2 (germline): KGHSH, LQKENI. This chain's CDR3 is CASSPTSGFHGYTF. CDR3 nucleotides: TGTGCCAGCTCACCCACTTCAGGGTTTCATGGCTACACCTTC.

The gene calls are TRBV4-1 and TRBJ2-7, with D perhaps TRBD2 (6 bases). Germline V gives CDR1 MGHRA, CDR2 YSYEKL. V shed 3 bases and J shed 0 bases, with 18 bases lying between them. This CDR3 region has 17 residues. CDR3 amino acids: CASSQPNPGLSSYEQYF. The CDR3 nucleotides are TGCGCCAGCAGCCAGCCCAATCCGGGACTGAGCTCCTACGAGCAGTACTTC.

This clonotype appeared many times. This chain uses TRBV18 with TRBJ2-3; 11 nucleotides match TRBD2. The CDR3 has 18 residues. From germline, CDR1 is KGHSH and CDR2 LQKENI. V was pared by 1 base and J by 4 bases, with 10 bases of the junction left unmatched. The CDR3 protein is CASSPLAKGLAESDTQYF. CDR3 in DNA: TGTGCCAGCTCACCACTAGCCAAGGGACTAGCGGAGTCAGATACGCAGTATTTT.

This clonotype was seen at least ten times. V usage is TRBV20-1 and J usage is TRBJ2-7; TRBD2 agrees at 8 bases. The germline V gene has CDR1 DFQATT and CDR2 SNEGSKA (reference sequence). This CDR3 contains 14 residues. J gave up 3 bases and V 3 bases, and 7 bases lay outside the gene matches. The CDR3 sequence is CSARVDSGVYEQYF. CDR3 DNA sequence: TGCAGTGCTAGGGTGGATAGCGGGGTCTACGAGCAGTACTTC.

In its sample, this clonotype was seen many times. DNA for the CDR3: TGTGCCAGCAGTATCCTTCGGGCCAATGAGCAGTTCTTC. It specifies CASSILRANEQFF. This chain joins TRBV2 and TRBJ2-1; no reliable D call. The CDR3 extends over 13 amino acids. V was pared by 5 bases and J by 6 bases, with 11 bases between. Germline loops: CDR1 SNHLY, CDR2 FYNNEI.

In its sample, this clonotype was seen a few times. The chain recombines TRBV4-1 with TRBJ2-5; the D is unclear. CDR1 is MGHRA and CDR2 is YSYEKL in the germline V gene. V lost 3 bases and J 5 bases, leaving 10 bases between the germline ends. The CDR3 runs to 13 residues. CDR3 amino acids: CASSHSLSETQYF. The DNA for the CDR3 is TGCGCCAGCAGCCACTCACTTTCGGAGACCCAGTACTTC.

This clonotype came up many times. The V call is TRBV20-1, the J call TRBJ1-4; TRBD1 might be the D (6 bases). The V and J ends lost 5 bases and 3 bases respectively, with 16 bases between them. This CDR3 has 15 amino acids. Germline V gene lookup returns CDR1 DFQATT and CDR2 SNEGSKA (reference sequence). CDR3 region: CSAGDTGSANEKLFF. For the CDR3, the DNA is TGCAGTGCTGGGGATACAGGGTCTGCTAATGAAAAACTGTTTTTT.

The chain links TRBV7-8 to TRBJ2-5, with 8 bases aligning to TRBD1. Germline V gene data show CDR1 as SGHVS and CDR2 as FQNEAQ. The CDR3 covers 18 residues. The junction had 19 bases not matched to a gene; V was cut back by 4 bases and J by 6 bases. CDR3 sequence: CASSSFFIGAGGVKTQYF. In DNA, the CDR3 is TGTGCCAGCAGCTCGTTTTTTATTGGGGCAGGGGGCGTAAAGACCCAGTACTTC.

This clonotype appeared a few times. The chain employs TRBV6-5 and TRBJ1-1; unclear D gene. V was cut by 8 bases and J by 7 bases, with 20 bases left in between. The germline V gene has CDR1 MNHEY and CDR2 SVGAGI. This CDR3 is 14 amino acids long. The CDR3 DNA reads as TGTGCCAGCTCCTGGTCCTTTCTTACAATTGAAGCTTTCTTT. Encoded protein: CASSWSFLTIEAFF.

This clonotype was detected ten times or more. The rearrangement uses TRBV12-3 or TRBV12-4 and TRBJ2-6, with D tentatively TRBD2 (5 bases). The CDR3 is 19 amino acids. The V gene lost 2 bases and the J gene lost 3 bases, with 20 bases spanning the gap. CDR3 in DNA: TGTGCCAGCAGTTTACCGGGATCCTCCCCCTCGGTTGGGGCCAACGTCCTGACTTTC. Its translation is CASSLPGSSPSVGANVLTF.

The table lists this clonotype with a few counts. The rearrangement links TRBV11-2 to TRBJ2-5; TRBD2 aligns across 12 bases. Germline trimming cut 4 bases from V and 1 base from J; bases unmatched to any gene: 7. The CDR3 is made up of 17 amino acids. Germline V lookup: CDR1 SGHAT, CDR2 FQNNGV. CDR3 in DNA: TGTGCCAGCAGCTCCGCTGGGACTAGCGGGTTCCAAGAGACCCAGTACTTC. This translates into CASSSAGTSGFQETQYF.

This clonotype was seen many times. The chain has TRBV29-1 and TRBJ1-5, with 9 bases that match TRBD1. CDR3 length equals 12 residues. Unmatched junction bases numbered 2, after V lost 4 bases and J lost 7 bases. The germline V gene encodes CDR1 SQVTM and CDR2 ANQGSEA. This chain's CDR3 is CSVGQGEQPQHF. The DNA for the CDR3 is TGCAGCGTTGGACAGGGGGAGCAGCCCCAGCATTTT. Based on the CDR3 plus reference TRBV29-1 and TRBJ1-5, the full variable domain is SAVISQKPSRDICQRGTSLTIQCQVDSQVTMMFWYRQQPGQSLTLIATANQGSEATYESGFVIDKFPISRPNLTFSTLTVSNMSPEDSSIYLCSVGQGEQPQHFGDGTRLSIL.

This clonotype has at least ten counts. J is TRBJ2-2 and V is TRBV2, with a possible D match to TRBD2 (5 bases). The CDR3 contains 16 residues. Germline CDR1 and CDR2: SNHLY and FYNNEI. The ends were cut back, 8 bases at V and 0 bases at J, with 16 bases in the middle. For the CDR3, the DNA is TGTGCCAGCCGCCAGAGGGTACCTGCGAACACCGGGGAGCTGTTTTTT. This encodes CASRQRVPANTGELFF. The full variable domain, with the rest looked up from reference TRBV2 and TRBJ2-2, is EPEVTQTPSHQVTQMGQEVILRCVPISNHLYFYWYRQILGQKVEFLVSFYNNEISEKSEIFDDQFSVERPDGSNFTLKIRSTKLEDSAMYFCASRQRVPANTGELFFGEGSRLTVL.